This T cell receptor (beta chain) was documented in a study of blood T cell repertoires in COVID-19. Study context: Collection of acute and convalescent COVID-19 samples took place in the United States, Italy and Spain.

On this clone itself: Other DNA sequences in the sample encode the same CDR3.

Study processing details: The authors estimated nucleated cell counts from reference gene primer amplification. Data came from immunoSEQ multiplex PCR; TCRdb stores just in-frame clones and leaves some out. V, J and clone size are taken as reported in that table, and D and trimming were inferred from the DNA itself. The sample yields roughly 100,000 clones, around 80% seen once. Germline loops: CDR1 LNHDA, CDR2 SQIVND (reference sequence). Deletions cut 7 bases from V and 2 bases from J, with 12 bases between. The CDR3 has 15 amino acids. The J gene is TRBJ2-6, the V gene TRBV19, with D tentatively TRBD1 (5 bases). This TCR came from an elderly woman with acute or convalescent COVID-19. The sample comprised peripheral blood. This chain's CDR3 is CASTLDRAGANVLTF. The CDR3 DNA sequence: TGTGCCAGTACCTTAGACAGAGCTGGGGCCAACGTCCTGACTTTC.